The 9 T cell receptor beta chains reported below all come from one sample, sequenced in a study of blood T cell repertoires in COVID-19. The data were produced by immunoSEQ multiplex PCR, yet TCRdb's version contains in-frame clones alone and is incomplete. The sample lists some 110,000 clones, about 70% occurring once. The sample consisted of peripheral blood. These receptor sequences come from an elderly man with COVID-19, enrolled during active disease.

The rearrangement links TRBV5-1 to TRBJ2-3; the match to TRBD2 covers 12 bases. V shed 4 bases and J 6 bases; nucleotides not matched to a gene: 9. The germline V gene encodes CDR1 SGHRS and CDR2 YFSETQ. The CDR3 totals 16 residues. The CDR3 nucleotides are TGCGCCAGCAGCGCCCGAAAACTAGCGGGAGGCGATACGCAGTATTTT. This translates into CASSARKLAGGDTQYF.

V and J are TRBV24-1 and TRBJ2-3; D is undetermined. This CDR3 contains 14 residues. Germline V gives CDR1 KGHDR, CDR2 SFDVKD. Trimming stripped 9 bases from V and 2 bases from J, with 14 bases between. The CDR3 nucleotides read TGTGCCACCGGTGGATATGGAGCCACAGATACGCAGTATTTT. This gives the protein CATGGYGATDTQYF.

This chain joins TRBV7-6 and TRBJ2-2; D possibly corresponds to TRBD1 (7 bases). The germline V gene encodes CDR1 SGHVS and CDR2 FNYEAQ. This CDR3 contains 14 residues. V gave up 5 bases and J gave up 7 bases, with 14 bases separating them. CDR3 DNA sequence: TGTGCCAGCAGCGCGTCAGGGGGAGGCGGGGAGCTGTTTTTT. Translating gives CASSASGGGGELFF.

This clone turned up a few times. The V and J genes are TRBV7-2 and TRBJ2-1; possible D gene TRBD2, 5 bases. The CDR3 runs 14 residues. V was trimmed by 2 bases and J by 7 bases, leaving 12 bases between them. The germline V gene has CDR1 SGHTA and CDR2 FQGNSA. The CDR3 bases are TGTGCCAGCAGCTTACCTCCGGGAATGAATGAGCAGTTCTTC. This translates into CASSLPPGMNEQFF. Filled out from reference TRBV7-2 and TRBJ2-1, the complete variable domain reads GAGVSQSPSNKVTEKGKDVELRCDPISGHTALYWYRQSLGQGLEFLIYFQGNSAPDKSGLPSDRFSAERTGGSVSTLTIQRTQQEDSAVYLCASSLPPGMNEQFFGPGTRLTVL.

The chain has TRBV21-1 and TRBJ1-4; TRBD1 was called by the table and not checked on the DNA. TRBV21-1 is a pseudogene. CDR3 length: 16 residues. CDR3 coding DNA: TGTGCCAGCAGCAACGCCGAGACAGAAGGGGGTGAAAAACTGTTTTTT. It yields the protein CASSNAETEGGEKLFF.

This clone has more than one count but fewer than ten. This CDR3 is CASSRGTVQDTEAFF. The CDR3 nucleotides read TGCGCCAGCAGCCGTGGGACAGTCCAAGACACTGAAGCTTTCTTT. The rearrangement joins TRBV5-1 to TRBJ1-1, with 7 bases fitting TRBD1. The CDR3 runs 15 residues. Germline CDR1 reads SGHRS; CDR2 reads YFSETQ. V gave up 4 bases and J gave up 3 bases; unmatched junction bases: 9.

This clone was observed a few times. This rearrangement joins TRBV10-1 to TRBJ2-1, with 11 bases aligning to TRBD2. V gave up 6 bases and J gave up 3 bases; unmatched junction bases: 4. This CDR3 spans 15 amino acids. Germline-derived CDR1 and CDR2 are WNHNN and SYGVQD (reference sequence). CDR3 sequence (DNA): TGCGCCAGCAGCCAAGGGACTAGCGGCTACAATGAGCAGTTCTTC. Amino acid sequence: CASSQGTSGYNEQFF.

The rearrangement links TRBV19 to TRBJ2-1; D gene ambiguous. Germline CDR1 and CDR2: LNHDA and SQIVND (reference sequence). The CDR3 loop spans 13 amino acids. V lost 2 bases to trimming and J lost 2 bases, with 4 bases between them. For the CDR3, the DNA is TGTGCCAGTAGTATAACAACCTACAATGAGCAGTTCTTC. Residues: CASSITTYNEQFF.

A single count supports this clone. V is TRBV29-1 and J is TRBJ1-2, with 9 bases identical to TRBD1. Losses at the gene ends were 4 bases for V and 3 bases for J; bases not matched to a gene: 12. This CDR3 is 16 amino acids long. Germline V gene data show CDR1 as SQVTM and CDR2 as ANQGSEA. The CDR3 DNA reads TGCAGCGTTGTGACAGGGGGGATCGGGAATGACTATGGCTACACCTTC. This encodes CSVVTGGIGNDYGYTF.